This T cell receptor beta chain is drawn from a study of OX40 agonist ivuxolimab in advanced cancers. Assay used: immunoSEQ multiplex PCR; TCRdb lists only in-frame clones, some missing. Among roughly 98,000 clones listed, just under 85% were seen once. This CDR3 contains 15 residues. The germline V gene encodes CDR1 SGHAT and CDR2 FQDESV (reference sequence). Trimming cost V 1 base and J 7 bases, with 15 bases left between them. The rearrangement uses TRBV11-1 and TRBJ2-3, with D maybe TRBD1 (5 bases). This material consisted of CD4+ or CD8+ T cells sorted from blood, taken in a trial of the OX40 agonist ivuxolimab. The TCR comes from an adult with an advanced solid tumor such as melanoma, head and neck, liver or kidney cancer. This CDR3 reads CASSLEAGQWHTQYF. The CDR3 nucleotides are TGTGCCAGCAGCTTAGAGGCAGGGCAATGGCATACGCAGTATTTT.